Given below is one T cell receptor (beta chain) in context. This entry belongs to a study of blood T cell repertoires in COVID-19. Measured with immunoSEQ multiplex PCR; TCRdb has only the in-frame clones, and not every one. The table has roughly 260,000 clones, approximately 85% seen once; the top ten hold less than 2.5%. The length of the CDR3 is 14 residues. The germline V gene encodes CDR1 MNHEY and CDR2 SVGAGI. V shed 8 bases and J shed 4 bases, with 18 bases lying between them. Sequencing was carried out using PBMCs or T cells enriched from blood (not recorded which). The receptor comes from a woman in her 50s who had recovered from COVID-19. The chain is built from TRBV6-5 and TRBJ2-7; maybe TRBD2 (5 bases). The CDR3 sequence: CASAIGGSGYEQYF. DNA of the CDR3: TGTGCCAGCGCAATCGGTGGGAGTGGGTACGAGCAGTACTTC.